The source of this T cell receptor beta chain is a study of cytomegalovirus exposure and HLA in healthy donors. The PCR used 60 Vbeta and 13 Jbeta primers. Assay: immunoSEQ multiplex PCR; the TCRdb copy retains only in-frame clones and omits some. The table has fewer than 100,000 clones, roughly 80% seen once. CDR3 length equals 15 residues. J was trimmed by 7 bases and V by 4 bases; bases with no gene match: 6. Germline CDR1 and CDR2: SEHNR and FQNEAQ (reference sequence). Comments on this clone: No antigen is known for it.

Whole-study findings and limits: The availability of immune exposure information extended only to CMV serostatus.

V gene TRBV7-9 combines with J gene TRBJ1-4, with TRBD1 matching 10 bases. The sequence was collected from a male donor in good health and CMV-seronegative. Sequencing was carried out using PBMCs. CDR3 residues: CASSYWTGGSEKLFF. The CDR3 bases are TGTGCCAGCAGCTACTGGACAGGGGGAAGTGAAAAACTGTTTTTT.